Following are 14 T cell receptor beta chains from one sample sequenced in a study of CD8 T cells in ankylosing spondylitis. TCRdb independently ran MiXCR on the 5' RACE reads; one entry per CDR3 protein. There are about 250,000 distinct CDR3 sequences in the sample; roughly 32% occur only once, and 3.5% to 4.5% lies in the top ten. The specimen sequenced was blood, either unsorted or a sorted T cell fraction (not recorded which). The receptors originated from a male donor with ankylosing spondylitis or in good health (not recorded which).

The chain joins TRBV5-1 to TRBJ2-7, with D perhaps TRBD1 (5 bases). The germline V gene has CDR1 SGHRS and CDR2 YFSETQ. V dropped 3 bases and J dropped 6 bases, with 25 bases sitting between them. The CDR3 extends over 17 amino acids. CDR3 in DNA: TGCGCCAGCAGCTCGCGCTTAGGCCCTCAGGGTAGTCCCGAGCAGTACTTC. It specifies CASSSRLGPQGSPEQYF.

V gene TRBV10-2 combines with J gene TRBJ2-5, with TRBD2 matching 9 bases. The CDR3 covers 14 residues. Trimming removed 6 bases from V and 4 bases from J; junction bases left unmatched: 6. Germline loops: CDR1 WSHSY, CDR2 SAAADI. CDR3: CASRLAGGVETQYF. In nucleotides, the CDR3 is TGCGCCAGCAGACTAGCGGGCGGCGTAGAGACCCAGTACTTC.

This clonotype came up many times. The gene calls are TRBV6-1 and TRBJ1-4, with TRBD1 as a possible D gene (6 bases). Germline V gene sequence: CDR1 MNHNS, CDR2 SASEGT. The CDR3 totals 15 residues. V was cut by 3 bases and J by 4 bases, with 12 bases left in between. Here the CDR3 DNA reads TGTGCCAGCAGTGACGTTCAGGGGCTTAATGAAAAACTGTTTTTT. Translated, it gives CASSDVQGLNEKLFF.

CDR3 sequence reads: CSAGVNEQFF. The CDR3 DNA is TGCAGTGCGGGGGTTAATGAGCAGTTCTTC. The chain combines TRBV20-1 with TRBJ2-1; D may be TRBD1 or TRBD2 (5 bases each). V gave up 6 bases and J gave up 7 bases, with 7 bases separating them. Germline V gives CDR1 DFQATT, CDR2 SNEGSKA (reference sequence). The CDR3 covers 10 residues.

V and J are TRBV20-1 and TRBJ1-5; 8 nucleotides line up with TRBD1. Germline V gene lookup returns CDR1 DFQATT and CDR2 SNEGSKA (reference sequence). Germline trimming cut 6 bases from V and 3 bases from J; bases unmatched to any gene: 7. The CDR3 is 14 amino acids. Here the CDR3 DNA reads TGCAGTGCCAAAAAGGACAGGGACAATCAGCCCCAGCATTTT. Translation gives CSAKKDRDNQPQHF.

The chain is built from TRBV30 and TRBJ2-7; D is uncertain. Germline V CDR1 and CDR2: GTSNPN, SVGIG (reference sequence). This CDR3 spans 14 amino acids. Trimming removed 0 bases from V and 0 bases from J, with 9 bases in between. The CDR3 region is CAWSVSPRSYEQYF. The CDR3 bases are TGTGCCTGGAGTGTAAGTCCACGCTCCTACGAGCAGTACTTC.

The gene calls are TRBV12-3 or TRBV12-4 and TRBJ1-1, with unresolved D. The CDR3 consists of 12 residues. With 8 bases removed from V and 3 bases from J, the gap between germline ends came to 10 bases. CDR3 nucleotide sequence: TGTGCCAGCCTCGGGGTTTACACTGAAGCTTTCTTT. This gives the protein CASLGVYTEAFF.

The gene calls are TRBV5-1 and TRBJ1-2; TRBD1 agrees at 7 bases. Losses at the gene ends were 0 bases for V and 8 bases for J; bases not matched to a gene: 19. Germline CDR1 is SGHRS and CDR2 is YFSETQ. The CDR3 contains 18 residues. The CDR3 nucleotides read TGCGCCAGCAGCTTGGGGGGACCATCCGGGACAGACATATCGGGCTACACCTTC. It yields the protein CASSLGGPSGTDISGYTF.

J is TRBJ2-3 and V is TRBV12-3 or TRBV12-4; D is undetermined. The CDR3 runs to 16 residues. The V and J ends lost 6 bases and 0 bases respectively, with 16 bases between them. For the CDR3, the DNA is TGTGCCAGCAGCCACAAGCGAGACTCTAGCACAGATACGCAGTATTTT. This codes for CASSHKRDSSTDTQYF.

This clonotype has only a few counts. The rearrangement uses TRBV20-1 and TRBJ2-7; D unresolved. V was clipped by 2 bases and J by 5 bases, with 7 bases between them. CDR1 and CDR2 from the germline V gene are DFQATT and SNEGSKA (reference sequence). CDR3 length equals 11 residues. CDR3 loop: CSARKYDEQYF. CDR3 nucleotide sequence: TGCAGTGCTAGAAAATACGACGAGCAGTACTTC.

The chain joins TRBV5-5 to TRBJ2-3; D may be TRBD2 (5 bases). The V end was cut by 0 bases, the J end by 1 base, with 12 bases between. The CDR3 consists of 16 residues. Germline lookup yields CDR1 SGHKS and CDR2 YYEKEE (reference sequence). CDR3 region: CASSLAVIGGTDTQYF. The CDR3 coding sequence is TGTGCCAGCAGCTTGGCTGTCATCGGGGGCACAGATACGCAGTATTTT.

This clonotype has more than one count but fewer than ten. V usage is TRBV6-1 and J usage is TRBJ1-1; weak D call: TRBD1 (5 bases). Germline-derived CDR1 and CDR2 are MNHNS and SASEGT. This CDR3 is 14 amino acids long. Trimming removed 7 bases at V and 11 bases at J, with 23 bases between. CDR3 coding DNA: TGTGCCAGCATGGGAGGGACGGTGCGGGAGGGGGCTTTCTTT. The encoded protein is CASMGGTVREGAFF.

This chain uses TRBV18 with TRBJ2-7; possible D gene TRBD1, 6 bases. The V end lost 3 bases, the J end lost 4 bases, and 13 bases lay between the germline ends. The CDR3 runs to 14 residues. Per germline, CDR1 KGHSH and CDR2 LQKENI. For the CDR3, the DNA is TGTGCCAGCTCACCTCGGACAGAGAGTTACGAGCAGTACTTC. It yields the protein CASSPRTESYEQYF.

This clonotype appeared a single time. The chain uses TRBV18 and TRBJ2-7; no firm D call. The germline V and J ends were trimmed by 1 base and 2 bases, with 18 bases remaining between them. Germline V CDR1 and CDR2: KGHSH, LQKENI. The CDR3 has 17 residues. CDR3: CASSPRVSIGQPYEQYF. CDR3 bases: TGTGCCAGCTCACCACGGGTCTCCATCGGCCAACCCTACGAGCAGTACTTC.